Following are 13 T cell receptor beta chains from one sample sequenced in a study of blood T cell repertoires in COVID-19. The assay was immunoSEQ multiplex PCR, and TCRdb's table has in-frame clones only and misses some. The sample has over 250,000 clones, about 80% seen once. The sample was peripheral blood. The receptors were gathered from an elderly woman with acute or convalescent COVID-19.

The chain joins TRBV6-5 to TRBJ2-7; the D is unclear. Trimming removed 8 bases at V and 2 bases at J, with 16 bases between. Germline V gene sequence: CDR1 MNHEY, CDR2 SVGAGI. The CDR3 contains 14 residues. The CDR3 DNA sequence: TGTGCCAGCCCGAGTGGAGTTGCCCCCTACGAGCAGTACTTC. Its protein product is CASPSGVAPYEQYF.

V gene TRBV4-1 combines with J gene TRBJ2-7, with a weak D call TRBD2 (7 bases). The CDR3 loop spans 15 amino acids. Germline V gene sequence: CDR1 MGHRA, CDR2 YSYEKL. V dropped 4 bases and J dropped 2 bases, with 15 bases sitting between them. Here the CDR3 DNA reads TGCGCCAGCAGCCGAGGGGGGGGCGACACCTACGAGCAGTACTTC. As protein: CASSRGGGDTYEQYF.

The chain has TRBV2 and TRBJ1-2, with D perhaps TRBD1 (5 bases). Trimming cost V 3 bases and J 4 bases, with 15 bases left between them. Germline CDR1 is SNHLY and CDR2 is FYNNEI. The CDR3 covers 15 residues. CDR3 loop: CASSDPPPGGYGYTF. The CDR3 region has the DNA TGTGCCAGCAGTGACCCCCCCCCGGGGGGCTATGGCTACACCTTC.

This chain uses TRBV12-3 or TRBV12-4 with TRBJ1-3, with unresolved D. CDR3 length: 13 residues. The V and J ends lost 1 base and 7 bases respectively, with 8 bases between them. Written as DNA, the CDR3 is TGTGCCAGCAGTTTAGGCCGGTATAACACCATATATTTT. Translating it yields CASSLGRYNTIYF.

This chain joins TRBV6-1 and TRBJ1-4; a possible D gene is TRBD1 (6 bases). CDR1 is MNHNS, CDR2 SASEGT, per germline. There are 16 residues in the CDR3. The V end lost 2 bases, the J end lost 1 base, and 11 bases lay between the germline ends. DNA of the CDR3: TGTGCCAGCAGTGAACCAAGGGGGGGAACTAATGAAAAACTGTTTTTT. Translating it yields CASSEPRGGTNEKLFF.

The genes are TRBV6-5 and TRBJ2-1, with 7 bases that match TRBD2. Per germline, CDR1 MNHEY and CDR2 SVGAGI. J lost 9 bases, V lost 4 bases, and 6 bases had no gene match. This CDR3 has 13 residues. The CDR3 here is CASSSAGASEQFF. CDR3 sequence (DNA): TGTGCCAGCAGTTCGGCGGGAGCGTCTGAGCAGTTCTTC.

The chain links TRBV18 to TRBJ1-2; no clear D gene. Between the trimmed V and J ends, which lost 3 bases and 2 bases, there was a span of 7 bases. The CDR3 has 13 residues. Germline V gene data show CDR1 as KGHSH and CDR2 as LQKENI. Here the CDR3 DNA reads TGTGCCAGCTCACCCGTTGAGAACTATGGCTACACCTTC. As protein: CASSPVENYGYTF.

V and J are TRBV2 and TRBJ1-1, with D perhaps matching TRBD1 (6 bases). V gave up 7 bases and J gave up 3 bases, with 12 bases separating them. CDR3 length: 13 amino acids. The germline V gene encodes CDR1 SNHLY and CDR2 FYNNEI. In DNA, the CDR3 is TGTGCCAGCAAACAGGGTTGGTACACTGAAGCTTTCTTT. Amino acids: CASKQGWYTEAFF.

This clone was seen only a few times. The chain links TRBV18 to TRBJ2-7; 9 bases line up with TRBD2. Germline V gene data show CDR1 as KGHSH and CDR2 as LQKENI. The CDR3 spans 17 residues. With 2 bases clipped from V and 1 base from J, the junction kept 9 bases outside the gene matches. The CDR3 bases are TGTGCCAGCTCACCAAGGGCCGCGGGGGGGTTATCCTACGAGCAGTACTTC. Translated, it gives CASSPRAAGGLSYEQYF.

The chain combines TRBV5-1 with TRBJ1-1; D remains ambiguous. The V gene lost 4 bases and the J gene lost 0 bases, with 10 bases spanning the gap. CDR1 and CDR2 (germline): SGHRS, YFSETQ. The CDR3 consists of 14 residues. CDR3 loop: CASSPGTMNTEAFF. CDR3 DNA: TGCGCCAGCAGCCCGGGAACCATGAACACTGAAGCTTTCTTT.

The CDR3 loop is CAISPPSGQPDYGYTF. The CDR3 DNA reads TGTGCCATCAGCCCCCCCTCTGGGCAGCCCGACTATGGCTACACCTTC. This sequence joins TRBV10-3 and TRBJ1-2; D gene unclear. Trimming removed 6 bases from V and 3 bases from J, with 20 bases in between. Looked up from germline, CDR1 is ENHRY and CDR2 is SYGVKD. There are 16 residues in the CDR3.

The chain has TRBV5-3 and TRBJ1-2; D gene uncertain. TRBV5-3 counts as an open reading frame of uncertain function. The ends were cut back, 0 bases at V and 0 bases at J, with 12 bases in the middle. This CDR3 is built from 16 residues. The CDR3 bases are TGTGCCAGAAGCTTGGCCTCCGGTAATGCTAACTATGGCTACACCTTC. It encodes CARSLASGNANYGYTF.

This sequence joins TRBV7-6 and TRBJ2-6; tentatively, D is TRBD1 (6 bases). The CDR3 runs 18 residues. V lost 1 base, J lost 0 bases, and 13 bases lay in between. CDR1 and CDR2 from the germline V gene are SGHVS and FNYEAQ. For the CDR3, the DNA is TGTGCCAGCAGCTTAGGGGCAGGGGCTAGCTCTGGGGCCAACGTCCTGACTTTC. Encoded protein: CASSLGAGASSGANVLTF. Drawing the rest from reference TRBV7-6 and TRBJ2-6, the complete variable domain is GAGVSQSPRYKVTKRGQDVALRCDPISGHVSLYWYRQALGQGPEFLTYFNYEAQQDKSGLPNDRFSAERPEGSISTLTIQRTEQRDSAMYRCASSLGAGASSGANVLTFGAGSRLTVL.